The entry below describes one T cell receptor (beta chain). This CDR3 region has 16 residues. The germline V gene encodes CDR1 LGHDT and CDR2 YNNKEL (reference sequence). Trimming cost V 3 bases and J 4 bases; bases outside gene matches: 8. This sample is drawn from a study of blood T cell repertoires in COVID-19. For the study at large: Sample material is recorded as cDNA or gDNA derived from T cells, B-cell-depleted T cells, or PBMCs.

The repertoire was sequenced with immunoSEQ multiplex PCR; TCRdb's copy has only in-frame clones and lacks some. The sample lists under 150,000 clones; 80% to 90% were seen once. The chain recombines TRBV3-1 (or the pseudogene TRBV3-2) with TRBJ1-2; 10 nucleotides match TRBD1. Sequencing was performed on PBMCs or T cells enriched from blood (not recorded which). The receptor was isolated from a woman aged 45-59 years who had recovered from COVID-19. CDR3 sequence: CASSHFTGTGVYGYTF. Here the CDR3 DNA reads TGTGCCAGCAGCCATTTTACCGGGACAGGGGTCTATGGCTACACCTTC.